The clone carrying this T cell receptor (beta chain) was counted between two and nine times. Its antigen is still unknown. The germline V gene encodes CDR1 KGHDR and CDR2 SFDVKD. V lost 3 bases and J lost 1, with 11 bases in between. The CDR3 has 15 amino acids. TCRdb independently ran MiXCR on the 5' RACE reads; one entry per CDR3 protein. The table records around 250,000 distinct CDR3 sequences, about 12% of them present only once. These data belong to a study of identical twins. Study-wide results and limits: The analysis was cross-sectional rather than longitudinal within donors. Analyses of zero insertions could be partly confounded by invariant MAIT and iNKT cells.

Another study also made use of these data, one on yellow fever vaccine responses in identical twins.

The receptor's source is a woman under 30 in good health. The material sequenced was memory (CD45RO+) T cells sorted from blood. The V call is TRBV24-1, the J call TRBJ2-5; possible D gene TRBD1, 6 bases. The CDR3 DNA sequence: TGTGCCACCAGTGATAACAGGGCCGCCCAAGAGACCCAGTACTTC. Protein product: CATSDNRAAQETQYF.